Presented here are 15 T cell receptor beta chains from one specimen sequenced in a study of blood T cell repertoires in COVID-19. Sequencing was performed with immunoSEQ multiplex PCR; in TCRdb, only in-frame clones are kept and a portion is missing. The sample carries about 330,000 clones, 75% to 90% recorded once. The source material was PBMCs or T cells enriched from blood (not recorded which). The origin of the receptors is a man aged 25 to 45 who had recovered from COVID-19.

The chain uses TRBV27 and TRBJ2-7; 9 bases are shared with TRBD1. The CDR3 runs to 16 residues. Germline lookup yields CDR1 MNHEY and CDR2 SMNVEV (reference sequence). V trimming: 5 bases; J trimming: 7 bases; junction bases outside the gene matches: 15. In DNA, the CDR3 is TGTGCCAGCAGTCCCCTCTACGGGACAGGGCCGGGAGAGCAGTACTTC. This translates into CASSPLYGTGPGEQYF.

The chain recombines TRBV14 with TRBJ1-1; D remains unclear. The CDR3 has 15 residues. Trimming took off 4 bases at V and 3 bases at J, with 15 bases between the two ends. The germline gives CDR1 SGHDN, CDR2 FVKESK. CDR3 amino acids: CASSPRTGEDTEAFF. CDR3 sequence (DNA): TGTGCCAGCAGCCCCAGGACCGGGGAGGACACTGAAGCTTTCTTT.

This clone was observed once. The chain joins TRBV19 to TRBJ1-6; 7 positions agree with TRBD1. The V segment lost 6 bases and the J segment 7 bases; nucleotides outside the gene matches: 6. Germline loops: CDR1 LNHDA, CDR2 SQIVND (reference sequence). This CDR3 is 14 amino acids long. As DNA, the CDR3 is TGTGCCAGTAGCGCTGAGGGGGCCAATTCACCCCTCCACTTT. Encoded protein: CASSAEGANSPLHF.

This rearrangement joins TRBV5-1 to TRBJ2-2; 8 nucleotides match TRBD2. This CDR3 spans 15 amino acids. In germline, CDR1 is SGHRS, CDR2 YFSETQ. J lost 5 bases, V lost 3 bases, and 6 bases had no gene match. CDR3 sequence: CASSSSGGPTGELFF. Written as DNA, the CDR3 is TGCGCCAGCAGCTCCTCGGGGGGGCCGACCGGGGAGCTGTTTTTT. The variable domain in full, completed from reference TRBV5-1 and TRBJ2-2, reads KAGVTQTPRYLIKTRGQQVTLSCSPISGHRSVSWYQQTPGQGLQFLFEYFSETQRNKGNFPGRFSGRQFSNSRSEMNVSTLELGDSALYLCASSSSGGPTGELFFGEGSRLTVL.

This clone has only one observation. This rearrangement joins TRBV5-1 to TRBJ2-5; 9 bases map to TRBD1. CDR1 and CDR2 from the germline V gene are SGHRS and YFSETQ. V trimming: 0 bases; J trimming: 4 bases; junction bases outside the gene matches: 1. The CDR3 sequence is 14 residues long. CDR3 region: CASSLVTGGETQYF. The CDR3 DNA is TGCGCCAGCAGCTTGGTGACAGGGGGAGAGACCCAGTACTTC.

Details on this clone: At the DNA level, this CDR3 is encoded by other sequences in the same sample as well. The rearrangement joins TRBV19 to TRBJ2-1, with TRBD2 matching over 8 bases. In germline, CDR1 is LNHDA, CDR2 SQIVND (reference sequence). V lost 3 bases, J lost 7 bases, and 8 bases stayed unmatched. The CDR3 contains 15 residues. The CDR3 DNA reads TGTGCCAGTAGTATCCTCGCGGGGGGATGGAATGAGCAGTTCTTC. It is translated as CASSILAGGWNEQFF.

The V gene is TRBV6-5, the J gene TRBJ1-5; no reliable D call. This CDR3 is 14 amino acids long. Deletions cut 11 bases from V and 2 bases from J, with 16 bases between. Germline-derived CDR1 and CDR2 are MNHEY and SVGAGI. CDR3 sequence (DNA): TGTGCCCGAGTGAACCGGGGTCGCAATCAGCCCCAGCATTTT. Its protein product is CARVNRGRNQPQHF.

The CDR3 loop is CARPVDRVHGYTF. In nucleotides, the CDR3 is TGTGCCAGGCCAGTAGACAGGGTCCATGGCTACACCTTC. V and J are TRBV7-9 and TRBJ1-2; 7 bases map to TRBD1. V gave up 9 bases and J gave up 6 bases; unmatched junction bases: 10. The germline CDR1 and CDR2 sequences are SEHNR and FQNEAQ (reference sequence). The CDR3 loop spans 13 amino acids.

V and J are TRBV5-4 and TRBJ1-6; possibly TRBD1 for D (6 bases). This CDR3 is built from 14 residues. CDR1 is SGHNT and CDR2 is YYREEE in the germline V gene (reference sequence). The V and J ends lost 3 bases and 7 bases respectively, with 11 bases between them. The CDR3 loop is CASSSQGDNSPLHF. The CDR3 DNA sequence: TGTGCCAGCAGCTCACAGGGAGACAATTCACCCCTCCACTTT.

The chain carries TRBV29-1 and TRBJ1-4, with D hard to call. Germline CDR1 reads SQVTM; CDR2 reads ANQGSEA. V dropped 3 bases and J dropped 8 bases, with 7 bases sitting between them. The CDR3 is 11 amino acids. CDR3 sequence: CSVEGGEKLFF. The CDR3 DNA is TGCAGCGTTGAGGGAGGGGAAAAACTGTTTTTT.

The chain carries TRBV28 and TRBJ2-3; 8 bases are shared with TRBD2. V lost 7 bases to trimming and J lost 1 base; unmatched junction nucleotides: 7. The germline CDR1 and CDR2 sequences are MDHEN and SYDVKM. This CDR3 region has 15 residues. CDR3 amino acids: CASTLIGGGTDTQYF. The CDR3, as DNA: TGTGCCAGCACTCTCATCGGGGGGGGCACAGATACGCAGTATTTT.

Concerning this clone itself: One end of the junction fails to match germline, which may point to a read error. V gene TRBV23-1 combines with J gene TRBJ1-1; perhaps TRBD1 as D (5 bases). TRBV23-1 is sorted into the ORF group, with uncertain function. The CDR3 totals 9 residues. The CDR3 protein is CASSLGRIF. In DNA, the CDR3 is TGCGCCAGCAGTCTGGGGCGAATCTTT.

The V gene is TRBV7-8, the J gene TRBJ2-7; 11 nucleotides align to TRBD2. J lost 0 bases, V lost 7 bases, and 2 bases had no gene match. Germline values: CDR1 SGHVS, CDR2 FQNEAQ. CDR3 size: 14 residues. The CDR3, as DNA: TGTGCCAGCACACTAGCGGGGGCCTCCTACGAGCAGTACTTC. This codes for CASTLAGASYEQYF. The full variable domain, its missing parts supplied by reference TRBV7-8 and TRBJ2-7, is GAGVSQSPRYKVAKRGQDVALRCDPISGHVSLFWYQQALGQGPEFLTYFQNEAQLDKSGLPSDRFFAERPEGSVSTLKIQRTQQEDSAVYLCASTLAGASYEQYFGPGTRLTVT.

A few counts support this clone. The chain combines TRBV13 with TRBJ1-4; TRBD1 might be the D (6 bases). With 2 bases removed from V and 8 bases from J, the gap between germline ends came to 15 bases. Germline assignment: CDR1 PRHDT and CDR2 FYEKMQ (reference sequence). The CDR3 consists of 15 residues. In DNA, the CDR3 is TGTGCCAGCAGCTTAAGTGGGCAGGGGAACGAAAAACTGTTTTTT. Amino acid sequence: CASSLSGQGNEKLFF.

This clone has just a few counts. V usage is TRBV5-4 and J usage is TRBJ1-1; TRBD1 matches at 9 bases. V lost 2 bases, J lost 6 bases, and 5 bases stayed unmatched. The CDR3 is made up of 14 amino acids. Germline-derived CDR1 and CDR2 are SGHNT and YYREEE (reference sequence). The CDR3, as DNA: TGTGCCAGCAGCTTAAGAACAGGGGGCTCTGAAGCTTTCTTT. Translated: CASSLRTGGSEAFF.